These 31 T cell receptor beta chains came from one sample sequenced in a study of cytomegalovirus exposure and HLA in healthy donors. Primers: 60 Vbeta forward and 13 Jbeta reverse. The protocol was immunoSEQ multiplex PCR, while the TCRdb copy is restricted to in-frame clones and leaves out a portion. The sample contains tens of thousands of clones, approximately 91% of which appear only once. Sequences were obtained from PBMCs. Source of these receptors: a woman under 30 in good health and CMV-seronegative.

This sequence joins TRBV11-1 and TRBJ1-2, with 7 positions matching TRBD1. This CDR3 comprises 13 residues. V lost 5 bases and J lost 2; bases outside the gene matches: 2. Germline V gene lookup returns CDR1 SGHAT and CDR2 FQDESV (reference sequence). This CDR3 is CASSAQGNYGYTF. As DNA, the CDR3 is TGTGCCAGCAGCGCACAGGGGAACTATGGCTACACCTTC.

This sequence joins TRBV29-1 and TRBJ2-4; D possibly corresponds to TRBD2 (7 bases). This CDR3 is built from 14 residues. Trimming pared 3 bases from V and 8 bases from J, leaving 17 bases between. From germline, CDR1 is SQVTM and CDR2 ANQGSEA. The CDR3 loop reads CSVEGGQSIDIQYF. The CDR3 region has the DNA TGCAGCGTTGAGGGGGGGCAAAGTATCGACATTCAGTACTTC.

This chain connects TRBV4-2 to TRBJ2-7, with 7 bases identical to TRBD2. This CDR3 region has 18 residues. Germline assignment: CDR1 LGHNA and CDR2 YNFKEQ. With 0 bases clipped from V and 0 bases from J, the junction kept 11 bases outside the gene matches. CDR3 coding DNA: TGTGCCAGCAGCCAAGATTCGAACGGGGCTAGCGGCTCCTACGAGCAGTACTTC. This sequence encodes CASSQDSNGASGSYEQYF.

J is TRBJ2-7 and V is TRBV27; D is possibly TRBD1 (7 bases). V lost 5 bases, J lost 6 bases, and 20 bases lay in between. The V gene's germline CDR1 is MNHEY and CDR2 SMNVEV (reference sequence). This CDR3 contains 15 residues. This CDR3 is CASSPIQGTRGEQYF. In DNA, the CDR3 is TGTGCCAGCAGTCCAATACAGGGGACTCGGGGCGAGCAGTACTTC.

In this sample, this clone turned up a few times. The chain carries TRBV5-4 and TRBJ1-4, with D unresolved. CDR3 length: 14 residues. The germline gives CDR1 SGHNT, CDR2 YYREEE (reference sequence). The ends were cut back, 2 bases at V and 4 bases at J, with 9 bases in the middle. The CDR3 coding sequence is TGTGCCAGCAGCTTCTCGGGGAGTAATGAAAAACTGTTTTTT. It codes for CASSFSGSNEKLFF.

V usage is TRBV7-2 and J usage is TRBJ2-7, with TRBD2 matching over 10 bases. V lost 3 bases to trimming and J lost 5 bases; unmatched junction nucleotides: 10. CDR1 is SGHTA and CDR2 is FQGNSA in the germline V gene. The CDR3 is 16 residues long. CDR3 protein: CASSLFPGLANDEQYF. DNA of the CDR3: TGTGCCAGCAGCTTGTTCCCGGGACTAGCGAACGACGAGCAGTACTTC.

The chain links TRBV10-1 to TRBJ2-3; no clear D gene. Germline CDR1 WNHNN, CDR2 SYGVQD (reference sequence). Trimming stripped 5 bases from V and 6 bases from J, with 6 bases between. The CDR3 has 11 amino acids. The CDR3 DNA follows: TGCGCCAGCAGTATTCAGGATACGCAGTATTTT. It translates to CASSIQDTQYF.

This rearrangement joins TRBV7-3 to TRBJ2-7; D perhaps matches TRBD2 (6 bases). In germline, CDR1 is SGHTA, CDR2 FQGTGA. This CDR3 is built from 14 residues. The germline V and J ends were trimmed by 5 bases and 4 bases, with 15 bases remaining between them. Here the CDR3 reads CASSLPGTPYEQYF. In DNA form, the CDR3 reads TGTGCCAGCAGCCTCCCTGGGACTCCTTACGAGCAGTACTTC.

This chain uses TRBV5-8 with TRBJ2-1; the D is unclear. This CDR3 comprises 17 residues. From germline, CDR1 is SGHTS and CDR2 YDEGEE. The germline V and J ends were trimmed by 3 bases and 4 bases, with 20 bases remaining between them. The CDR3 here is CASSSGTEHPSYNEQFF. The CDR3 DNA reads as TGTGCCAGCAGCTCGGGTACCGAGCACCCTTCTTACAATGAGCAGTTCTTC.

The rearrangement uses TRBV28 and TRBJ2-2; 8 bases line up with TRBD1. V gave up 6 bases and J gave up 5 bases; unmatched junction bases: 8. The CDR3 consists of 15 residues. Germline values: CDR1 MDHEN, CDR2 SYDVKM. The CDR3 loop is CASRSGGEVTGELFF. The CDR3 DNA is TGTGCCAGCAGGTCAGGGGGCGAAGTGACCGGGGAGCTGTTTTTT.

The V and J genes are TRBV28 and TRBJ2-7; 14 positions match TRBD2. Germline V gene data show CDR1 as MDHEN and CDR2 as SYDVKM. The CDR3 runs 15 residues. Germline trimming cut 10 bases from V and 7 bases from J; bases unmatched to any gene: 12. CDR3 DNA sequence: TGTGCCACCCATAAAATGACTAGCGGGAGGGGAGAGCAGTACTTC. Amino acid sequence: CATHKMTSGRGEQYF. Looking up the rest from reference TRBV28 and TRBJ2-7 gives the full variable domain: DVKVTQSSRYLVKRTGEKVFLECVQDMDHENMFWYRQDPGLGLRLIYFSYDVKMKEKGDIPEGYSVSREKKERFSLILESASTNQTSMYLCATHKMTSGRGEQYFGPGTRLTVT.

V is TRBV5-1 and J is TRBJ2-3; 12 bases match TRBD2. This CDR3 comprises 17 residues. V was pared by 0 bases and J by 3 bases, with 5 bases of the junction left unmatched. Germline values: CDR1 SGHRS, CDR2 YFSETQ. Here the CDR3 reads CASSLALTSGSTDTQYF. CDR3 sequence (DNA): TGCGCCAGCAGCTTGGCTTTGACTAGCGGGAGTACAGATACGCAGTATTTT. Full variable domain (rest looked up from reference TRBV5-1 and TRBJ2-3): KAGVTQTPRYLIKTRGQQVTLSCSPISGHRSVSWYQQTPGQGLQFLFEYFSETQRNKGNFPGRFSGRQFSNSRSEMNVSTLELGDSALYLCASSLALTSGSTDTQYFGPGTRLTVL.

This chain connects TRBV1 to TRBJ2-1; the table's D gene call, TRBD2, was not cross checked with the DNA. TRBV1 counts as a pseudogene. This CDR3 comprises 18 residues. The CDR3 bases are TGCACCAGCAGCCGTAAACCGAGGACTAGCGGGAGAGTAGGTGAGCAGTTCTTC. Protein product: CTSSRKPRTSGRVGEQFF.

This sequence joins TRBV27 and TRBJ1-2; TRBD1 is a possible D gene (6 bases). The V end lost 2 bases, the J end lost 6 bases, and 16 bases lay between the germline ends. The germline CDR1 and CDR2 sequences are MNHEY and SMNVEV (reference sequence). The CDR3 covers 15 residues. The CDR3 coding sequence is TGTGCCAGCAGTTTAGTCAGGGGACGGTTGGATGGCTACACCTTC. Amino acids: CASSLVRGRLDGYTF.

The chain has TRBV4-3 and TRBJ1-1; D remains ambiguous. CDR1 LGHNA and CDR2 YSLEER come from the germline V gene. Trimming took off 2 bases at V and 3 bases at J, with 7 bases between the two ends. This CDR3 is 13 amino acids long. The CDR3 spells CASSQHGDTEAFF. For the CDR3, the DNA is TGCGCCAGCAGCCAACATGGAGACACTGAAGCTTTCTTT.

As DNA, the CDR3 is TGTGCCAGCAGCTTAAGGAGTTTTGGGGGACAGCACACAGATACGCAGTATTTT. Its protein is CASSLRSFGGQHTDTQYF. The chain has TRBV7-3 and TRBJ2-3, with 7 positions matching TRBD1. CDR3 length: 18 amino acids. The J segment lost 2 bases and the V segment lost 1 base, leaving 12 bases of the junction unmatched. In germline, CDR1 is SGHTA, CDR2 FQGTGA.

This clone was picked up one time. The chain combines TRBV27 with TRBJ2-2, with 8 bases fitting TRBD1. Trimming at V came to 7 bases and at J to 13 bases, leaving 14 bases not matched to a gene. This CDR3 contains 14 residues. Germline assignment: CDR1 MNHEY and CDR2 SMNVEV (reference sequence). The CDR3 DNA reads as TGTGCCAGCAAGGGGGACAGGCTAAACCTTGGGCTGTTTTTT. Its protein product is CASKGDRLNLGLFF.

DNA for the CDR3: TGTGCCAGCAGTGTGACGGGGTTCGGCGAGCAGTACTTC. Encoded protein: CASSVTGFGEQYF. The chain recombines TRBV2 with TRBJ2-7, with D tentatively TRBD2 (5 bases). CDR1 is SNHLY and CDR2 is FYNNEI in the germline V gene. The CDR3 consists of 13 residues. Trimming stripped 4 bases from V and 6 bases from J, with 13 bases between.

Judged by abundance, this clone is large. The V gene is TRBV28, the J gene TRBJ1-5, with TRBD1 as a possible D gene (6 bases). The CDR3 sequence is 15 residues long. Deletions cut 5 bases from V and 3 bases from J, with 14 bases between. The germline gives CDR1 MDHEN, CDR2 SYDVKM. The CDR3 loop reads CASSHDRPYNQPQHF. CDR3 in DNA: TGTGCCAGCAGTCATGACAGGCCCTACAATCAGCCCCAGCATTTT.

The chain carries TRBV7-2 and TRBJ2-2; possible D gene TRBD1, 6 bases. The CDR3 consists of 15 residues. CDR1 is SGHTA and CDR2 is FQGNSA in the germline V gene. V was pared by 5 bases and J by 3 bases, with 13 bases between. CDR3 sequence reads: CASSDKNRDTGELFF. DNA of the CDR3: TGTGCCAGCAGCGACAAAAACAGGGACACCGGGGAGCTGTTTTTT.

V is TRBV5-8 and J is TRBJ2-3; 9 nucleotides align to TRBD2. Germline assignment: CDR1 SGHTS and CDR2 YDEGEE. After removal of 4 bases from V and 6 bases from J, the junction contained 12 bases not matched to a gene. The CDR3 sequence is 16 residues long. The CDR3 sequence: CASSLRVSGRGDTQYF. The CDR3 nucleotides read TGTGCCAGCAGCCTCCGGGTTAGCGGGAGAGGTGATACGCAGTATTTT.

The CDR3 DNA reads TGTGCCTGGAATTCCGTGGCATCCCTTTATGGCTACACCTTC. Translated, it gives CAWNSVASLYGYTF. The genes are TRBV30 and TRBJ1-2; D is uncertain. The CDR3 has 14 amino acids. From germline, CDR1 is GTSNPN and CDR2 SVGIG (reference sequence). V dropped 4 bases and J dropped 5 bases, with 17 bases sitting between them.

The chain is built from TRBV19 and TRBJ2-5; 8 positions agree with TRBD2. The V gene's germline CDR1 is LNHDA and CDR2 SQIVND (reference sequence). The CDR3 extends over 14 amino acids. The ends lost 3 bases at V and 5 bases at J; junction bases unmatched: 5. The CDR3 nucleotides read TGTGCCAGTAGTATCGGGGGGGCCCGGGAGACCCAGTACTTC. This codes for CASSIGGARETQYF.

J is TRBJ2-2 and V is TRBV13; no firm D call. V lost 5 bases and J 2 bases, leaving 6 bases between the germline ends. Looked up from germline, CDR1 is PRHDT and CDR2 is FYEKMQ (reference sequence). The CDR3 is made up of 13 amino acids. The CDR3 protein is CASSQTNTGELFF. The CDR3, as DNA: TGTGCCAGCAGCCAGACTAACACCGGGGAGCTGTTTTTT.

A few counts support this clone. As DNA, the CDR3 is TGTGCCTGGAGTGGGGAGGGGGGTGGCTACACCTTC. This translates into CAWSGEGGGYTF. V gene TRBV30 combines with J gene TRBJ1-2; D perhaps matches TRBD1 (6 bases). Germline V gives CDR1 GTSNPN, CDR2 SVGIG (reference sequence). The germline V and J ends were trimmed by 1 base and 7 bases, with 10 bases remaining between them. CDR3 size: 12 residues.

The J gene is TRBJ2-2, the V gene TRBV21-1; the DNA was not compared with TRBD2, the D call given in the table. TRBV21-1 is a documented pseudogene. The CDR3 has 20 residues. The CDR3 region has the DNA TGTGCCAGCAGCAAAGGGAACCCCCAAGGGCTAGCGGGAGATCCCGGGGAGCTGTTTTTT. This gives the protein CASSKGNPQGLAGDPGELFF.

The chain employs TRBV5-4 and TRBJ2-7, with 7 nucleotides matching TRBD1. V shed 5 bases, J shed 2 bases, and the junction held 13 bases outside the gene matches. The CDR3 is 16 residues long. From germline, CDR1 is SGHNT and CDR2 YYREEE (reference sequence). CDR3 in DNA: TGTGCCAGCAGTGACAGGGTCCCCTCTTCTACCTACGAGCAGTACTTC. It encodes CASSDRVPSSTYEQYF.

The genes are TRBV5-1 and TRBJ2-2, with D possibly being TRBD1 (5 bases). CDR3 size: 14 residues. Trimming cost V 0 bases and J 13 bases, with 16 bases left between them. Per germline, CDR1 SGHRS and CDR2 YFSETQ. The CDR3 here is CASSLVVGQGGLFF. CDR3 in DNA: TGCGCCAGCAGCTTGGTCGTGGGGCAGGGCGGGCTGTTTTTT.

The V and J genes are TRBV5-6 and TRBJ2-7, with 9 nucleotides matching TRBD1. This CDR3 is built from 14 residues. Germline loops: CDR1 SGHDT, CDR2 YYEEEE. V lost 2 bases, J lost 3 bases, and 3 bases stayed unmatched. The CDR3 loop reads CASSLGTGLYEQYF. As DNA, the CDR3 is TGTGCCAGCAGCTTAGGGACAGGGCTCTACGAGCAGTACTTC. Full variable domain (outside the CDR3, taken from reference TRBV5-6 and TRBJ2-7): DAGVTQSPTHLIKTRGQQVTLRCSPKSGHDTVSWYQQALGQGPQFIFQYYEEEERQRGNFPDRFSGHQFPNYSSELNVNALLLGDSALYLCASSLGTGLYEQYFGPGTRLTVT.

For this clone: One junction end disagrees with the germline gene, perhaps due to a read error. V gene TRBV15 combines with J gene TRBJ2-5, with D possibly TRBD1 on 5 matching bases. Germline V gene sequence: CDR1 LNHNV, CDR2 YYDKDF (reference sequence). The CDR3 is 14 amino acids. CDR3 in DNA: TGTGCCGCCAGCAGACCCACCCAAGGGGCGACCCAGTACTTC. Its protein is CAASRPTQGATQYF.

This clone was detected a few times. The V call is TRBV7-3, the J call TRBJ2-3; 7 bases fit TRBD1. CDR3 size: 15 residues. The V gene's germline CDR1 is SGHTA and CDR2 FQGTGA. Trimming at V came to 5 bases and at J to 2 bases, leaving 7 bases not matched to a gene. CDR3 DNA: TGTGCCAGCAGCCCGGGGACAGCCTCCACAGATACGCAGTATTTT. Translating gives CASSPGTASTDTQYF.